This TCR beta chain appears in the sequencing data of a study of cytotoxic CD8 clonotypes in ibrutinib-treated CLL. Overall study context: Responses comprised about 25 partial and 2 complete; at median around 72 months, approximately 15 remained remitted and about twelve progressed. Productive templates per sample averaged roughly 260,000; productive rearrangements, 75,000 to 100,000.

Study-level findings and limits: With treatment, public clonotypes, which were uncommon, either contracted or remained stable.

Germline CDR1 reads SEHNR; CDR2 reads FQNEAQ (reference sequence). The V end was cut by 3 bases, the J end by 8 bases, with 11 bases between. The CDR3 length is 13 residues. TCRdb keeps only in-frame clones here, not all; method: immunoSEQ multiplex PCR. The profile shows 330,000 or so clones, 67% of them singletons. This clone was counted a few times. Its cognate antigen is unknown. The TCR sequence derives from a human donor with chronic lymphocytic leukemia. The rearrangement uses TRBV7-9 and TRBJ2-1; the D gene is possibly TRBD1 (6 bases). The sequencing used PBMCs, collected after 36 months of ibrutinib treatment. CDR3 sequence (DNA): TGTGCCAGCAGCTTGAGGGGGTCCGATGAGCAGTTCTTC. This codes for CASSLRGSDEQFF.